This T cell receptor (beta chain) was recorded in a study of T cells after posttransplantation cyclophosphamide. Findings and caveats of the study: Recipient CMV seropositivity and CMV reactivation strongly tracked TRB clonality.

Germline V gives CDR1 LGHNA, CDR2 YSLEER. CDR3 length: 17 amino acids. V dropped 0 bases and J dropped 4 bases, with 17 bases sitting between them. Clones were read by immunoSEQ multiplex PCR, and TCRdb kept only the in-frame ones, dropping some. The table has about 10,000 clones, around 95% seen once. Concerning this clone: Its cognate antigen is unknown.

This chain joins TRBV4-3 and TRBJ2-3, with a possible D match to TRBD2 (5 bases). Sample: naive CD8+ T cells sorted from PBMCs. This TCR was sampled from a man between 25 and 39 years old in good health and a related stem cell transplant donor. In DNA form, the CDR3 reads TGCGCCAGCAGCCAAGATGGGCTAGGCTTACTAGCAGATACGCAGTATTTT. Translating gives CASSQDGLGLLADTQYF.